What follows is one T cell receptor (beta chain) and its context. Its antigen is undetermined. This specimen comes from a study of cytomegalovirus exposure and HLA in healthy donors. General observations from the study: Presence/absence analyses supposed approximately even sequencing depth among donors.

The PCR employed 60 Vbeta primers together with 13 Jbeta primers. Assay used: immunoSEQ multiplex PCR; TCRdb lists only in-frame clones, some missing. The sample holds over 150,000 clones; about two thirds are singletons and the top ten take 2.8%. This CDR3 region has 15 residues. J gave up 6 bases and V 6 bases, and 8 bases lay outside the gene matches. CDR1 is SGHTA, CDR2 FQGNSA, per germline. The sample comprised PBMCs. The chain has TRBV7-2 and TRBJ2-5; 12 bases map to TRBD2. The clonotype originates from a woman aged 25 to 39 in good health and CMV-seronegative. CDR3 sequence (DNA): TGTGCCAGCAGACCTACTAGCGGGAGGTCGAAGACCCAGTACTTC. Its protein product is CASRPTSGRSKTQYF.